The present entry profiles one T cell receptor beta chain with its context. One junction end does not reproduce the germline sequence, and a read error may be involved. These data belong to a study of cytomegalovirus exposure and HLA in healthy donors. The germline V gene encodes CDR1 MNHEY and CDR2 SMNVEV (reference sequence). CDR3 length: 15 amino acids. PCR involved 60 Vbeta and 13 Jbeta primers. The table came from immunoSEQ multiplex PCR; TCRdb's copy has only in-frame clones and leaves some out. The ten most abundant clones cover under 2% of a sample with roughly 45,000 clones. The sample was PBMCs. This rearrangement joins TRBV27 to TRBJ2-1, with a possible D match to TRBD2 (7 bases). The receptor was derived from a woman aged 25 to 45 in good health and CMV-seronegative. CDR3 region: CASARGASSDNEQFF. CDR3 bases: TGTGCCAGCGCCCGGGGGGCTAGCTCCGACAATGAGCAGTTCTTC.